The text below deals with one TCR beta chain. Its antigen is unknown. No clone much larger than this one lies a single base away; base qualities are absent. Per the publication, the time point label means: baseline before first vaccination. The vaccinee samples were drawn from two UK trials, COV001 and COV002, one of which was a single-blind randomized controlled phase 2/3 trial testing AZD1222 (ChAdOx1 nCoV-19) in healthy adults. For TCRbeta chain sequencing, PBMC samples were collected from trial participants at day 0 and at day 28 after the second dose. The CDR3 regions of human TCRbeta chains were analyzed by immunosequencing. The original pipeline was this. Repertoire TCRs were checked for matches against a reference library of SARS-CoV-2-specific TCRs that had been generated using the MIRA antigen-specificity platform. Breadth meant the fraction of unique TCRs that were SARS-CoV-2-associated, whereas depth meant the fraction of total T cells that were SARS-CoV-2-associated. Using the MIRA data, each spike-specific TCR was assigned both to the spike region to which the TCR was reactive and to a CD4 or CD8 class. Log10-transformed breadth and depth values were compared by one-way ANOVA with Sidak's multiple comparisons tests. TCRdb took over this immuneACCESS table, retaining in-frame rearrangements with V and J assigned. Such tables are incomplete; in checked studies, under half of the missing clones stem from an unresolved V gene, and the remainder is unexplained. Clone size and V and J calls were adopted from that table, with D and trimming inferred from the DNA. Counted in this sample were about 130,000 clones; approximately 90% of them appeared once. The ten most abundant clones make up approximately 4% of the sample.

The source of the sample is a study of T cell responses to AZD1222 COVID-19 vaccine (dated by TCRdb to the early 2020s). Looking at the study overall: AZD1222 recipients whose second dose came at about 4 weeks and those whose second dose came at about 12 weeks were combined into one group, since spike-specific TCR depth and breadth did not differ between the two schedules. TCR sequencing covered some 240 trial participants: approximately 200 given two doses of AZD1222 and approximately 26 given two doses of MenACWY control vaccine. Enrollment into the trials was organized by age into subgroups of 18-55, 56-69 and 70-plus years, and those subgroups contained roughly 160, 29 and 62 TCR-sequenced participants, respectively. What the authors observed across the whole study: Because no day 14 peak-response samples were available, repertoires were characterized only after the peak T cell response. In the small 56-69-year group, the increase in depth fell short of significance, most likely because of low power. Participants were mostly white British, with more females than males. The authors suggested clonal diversity may have been underestimated. Conclusions about previously exposed vaccinees are limited, since just 6 or 7 AZD1222 recipients were seropositive for SARS-CoV-2 at baseline. Nearly half of unique spike-specific TCRs reportedly recognized epitopes outside regions mutated in the B.1.351 and B.1.1.7 variants. CD4 TCRs associated with the vaccine covered the entire spike protein, and the dominant responses were in regions 160-218 and 743-854. After two AZD1222 doses, spike-specific TCR breadth and depth were significantly higher than at day 0 and than in MenACWY recipients.

This sample comprised peripheral blood, obtained on day 0 of AZD1222 vaccination. The clonotype was recovered from an adult in good health.

CDR3 region: CATSDRRTGRSYNEQFF. The DNA sequence is TGTGCCACCAGTGATAGACGGACAGGGCGATCCTACAATGAGCAGTTCTTC. The sequence joins TRBV24-1 to TRBJ2-1; 8 bases in the middle match TRBD1. The CDR3 sequence holds 17 residues, the cysteine and phenylalanine included. The kept DNA is CDR3 alone, 51 bases in frame from the first base. The germline V gene sets CDR1 to KGHDR and CDR2 to SFDVKD. Here V drops 3 bases and J drops 1 base, and the junction holds 7 bases not matched to any gene.